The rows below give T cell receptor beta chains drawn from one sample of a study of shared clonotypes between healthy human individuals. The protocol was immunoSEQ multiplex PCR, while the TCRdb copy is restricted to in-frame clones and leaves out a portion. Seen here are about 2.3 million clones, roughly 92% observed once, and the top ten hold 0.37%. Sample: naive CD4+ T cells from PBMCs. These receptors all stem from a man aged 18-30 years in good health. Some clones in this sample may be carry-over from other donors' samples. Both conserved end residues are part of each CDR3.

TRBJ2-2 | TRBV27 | CASSSPSAGTGELFF
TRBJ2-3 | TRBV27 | CASSFPDTQYF
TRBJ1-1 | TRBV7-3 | CASRLGGALNTEAFF
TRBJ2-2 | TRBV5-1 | CASTIRTGETGELFF
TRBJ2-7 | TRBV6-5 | CASSTHLGRSEQYF
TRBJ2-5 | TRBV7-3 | CASSLAGVGETQYF
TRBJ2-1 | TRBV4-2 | CASSPQTGEDEQFF
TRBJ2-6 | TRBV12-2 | CASRSTGTPYSGANVLTF
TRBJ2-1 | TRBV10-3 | CALRGRAENEQFF
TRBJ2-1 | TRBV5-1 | CASSFPPGAYNEQFF
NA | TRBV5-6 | CASSLMGRSYEQYF
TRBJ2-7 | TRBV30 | CASTGKSSYEQYF
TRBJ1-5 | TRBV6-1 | CASRTADSNQPQHF
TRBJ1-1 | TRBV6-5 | CASSMGERGYLKAFF
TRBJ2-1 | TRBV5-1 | CASATGTSGTPGEQFF
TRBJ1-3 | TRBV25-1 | CASSEYGNTIYF
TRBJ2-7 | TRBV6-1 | CASSAVAGGGYEQYF
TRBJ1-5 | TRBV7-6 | CASSLGAGSNQPQHF
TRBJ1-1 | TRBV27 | CASSNFGTPLRNTEAFF
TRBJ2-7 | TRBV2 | CASKIRGTRHEQYF
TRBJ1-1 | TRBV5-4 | CVTGGLNTEAFF
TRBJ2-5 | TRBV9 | CASSVGTSGLYQETQYF
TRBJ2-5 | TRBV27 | CASSLLGQQETQYF